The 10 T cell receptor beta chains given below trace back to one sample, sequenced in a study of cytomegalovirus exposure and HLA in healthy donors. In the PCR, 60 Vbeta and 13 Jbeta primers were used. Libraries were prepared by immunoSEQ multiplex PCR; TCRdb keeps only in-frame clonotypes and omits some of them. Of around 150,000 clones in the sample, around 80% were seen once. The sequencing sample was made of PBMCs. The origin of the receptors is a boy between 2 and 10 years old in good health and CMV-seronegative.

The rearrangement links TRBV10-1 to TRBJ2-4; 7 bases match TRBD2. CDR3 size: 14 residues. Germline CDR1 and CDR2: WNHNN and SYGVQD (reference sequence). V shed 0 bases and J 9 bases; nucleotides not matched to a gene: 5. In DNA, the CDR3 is TGCGCCAGCAGTGAGTCCATCTGGGAGGGCATTCAGTACTTC. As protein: CASSESIWEGIQYF.

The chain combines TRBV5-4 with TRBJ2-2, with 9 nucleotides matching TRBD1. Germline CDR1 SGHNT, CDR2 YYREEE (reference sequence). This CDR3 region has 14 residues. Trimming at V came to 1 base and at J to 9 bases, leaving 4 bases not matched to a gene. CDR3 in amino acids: CASSLNRGLRELFF. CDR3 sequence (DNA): TGTGCCAGCAGCTTGAACAGGGGGCTCCGGGAGCTGTTTTTT. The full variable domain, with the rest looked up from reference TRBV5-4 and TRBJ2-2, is ETGVTQSPTHLIKTRGQQVTLRCSSQSGHNTVSWYQQALGQGPQFIFQYYREEENGRGNFPPRFSGLQFPNYSSELNVNALELDDSALYLCASSLNRGLRELFFGEGSRLTVL.

The CDR3 loop is CASSFGWAGSSYNEQFF. CDR3 nucleotides: TGTGCCAGCAGCTTTGGGTGGGCGGGAAGCTCCTACAATGAGCAGTTCTTC. This rearrangement joins TRBV7-8 to TRBJ2-1, with D possibly being TRBD2 (6 bases). In germline, CDR1 is SGHVS, CDR2 FQNEAQ. This CDR3 comprises 17 residues. V was trimmed by 3 bases and J by 0 bases, leaving 15 bases between them. The full variable domain, rest sourced from reference TRBV7-8 and TRBJ2-1, is GAGVSQSPRYKVAKRGQDVALRCDPISGHVSLFWYQQALGQGPEFLTYFQNEAQLDKSGLPSDRFFAERPEGSVSTLKIQRTQQEDSAVYLCASSFGWAGSSYNEQFFGPGTRLTVL.

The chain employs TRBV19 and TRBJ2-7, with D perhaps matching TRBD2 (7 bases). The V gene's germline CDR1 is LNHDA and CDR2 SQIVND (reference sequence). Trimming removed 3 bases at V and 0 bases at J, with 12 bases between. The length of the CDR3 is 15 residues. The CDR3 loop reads CASSMQGTTSYEQYF. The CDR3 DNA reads TGTGCCAGTAGTATGCAGGGGACTACCTCCTACGAGCAGTACTTC.

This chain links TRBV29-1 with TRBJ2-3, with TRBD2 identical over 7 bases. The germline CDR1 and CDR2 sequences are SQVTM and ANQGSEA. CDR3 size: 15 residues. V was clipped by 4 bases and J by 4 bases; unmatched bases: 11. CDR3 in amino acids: CSVVAGGGFADTQYF. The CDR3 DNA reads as TGCAGCGTTGTCGCCGGGGGAGGGTTCGCAGATACGCAGTATTTT.

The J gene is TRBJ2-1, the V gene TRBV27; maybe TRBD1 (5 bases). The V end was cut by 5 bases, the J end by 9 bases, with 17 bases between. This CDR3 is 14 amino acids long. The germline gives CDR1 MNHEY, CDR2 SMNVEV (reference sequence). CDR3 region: CASSPDWWQGEQFF. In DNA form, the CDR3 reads TGTGCCAGCAGTCCAGATTGGTGGCAGGGTGAGCAGTTCTTC.

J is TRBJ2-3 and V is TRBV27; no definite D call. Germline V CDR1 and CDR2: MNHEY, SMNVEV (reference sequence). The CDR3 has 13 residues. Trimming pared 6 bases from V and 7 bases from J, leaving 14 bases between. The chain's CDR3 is CASRSYQAHTQYF. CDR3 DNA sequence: TGTGCCAGCAGGTCCTATCAGGCCCATACGCAGTATTTT.

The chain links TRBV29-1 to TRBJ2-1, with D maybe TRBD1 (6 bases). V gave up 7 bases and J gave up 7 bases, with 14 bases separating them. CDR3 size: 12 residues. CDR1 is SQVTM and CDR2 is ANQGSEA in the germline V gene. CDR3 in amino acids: CSAAQGRNEQFF. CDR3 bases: TGCAGCGCCGCACAGGGAAGGAATGAGCAGTTCTTC.

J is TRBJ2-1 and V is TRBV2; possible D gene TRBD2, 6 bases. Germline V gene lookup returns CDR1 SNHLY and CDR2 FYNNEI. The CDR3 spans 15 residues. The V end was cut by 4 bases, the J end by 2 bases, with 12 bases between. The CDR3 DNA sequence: TGTGCCAGCAGTGTGGGGGGATCTGCCTACAATGAGCAGTTCTTC. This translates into CASSVGGSAYNEQFF.

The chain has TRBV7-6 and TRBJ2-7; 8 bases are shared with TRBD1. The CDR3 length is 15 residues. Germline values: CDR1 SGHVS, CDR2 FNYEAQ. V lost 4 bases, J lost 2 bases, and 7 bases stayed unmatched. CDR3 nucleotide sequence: TGTGCCAGCAGCTCGACGGGGACAGGCGCCTACGAGCAGTACTTC. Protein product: CASSSTGTGAYEQYF.